This T cell receptor (beta chain) originates from a study of T cell responses to AZD1222 COVID-19 vaccine. Study-wide findings and caveats: Baseline seropositives among AZD1222 recipients totaled only five to seven. Donors were largely white British and mainly female; clonal diversity was possibly underestimated. Per reports, nearly half of all spike-specific TCRs target regions that are unmutated in variants.

Method: immunoSEQ multiplex PCR; TCRdb's copy keeps in-frame clones and lacks some. The data show some 130,000 clones, approximately 80% seen once. For this clone: Antigen specificity is unknown.

The CDR3 is 16 residues long. Germline assignment: CDR1 SNHLY and CDR2 FYNNEI. V was pared by 5 bases and J by 2 bases, with 12 bases of the junction left unmatched. This sample comprised peripheral blood, obtained on day 0 of AZD1222 vaccination. The rearrangement uses TRBV2 and TRBJ2-7, with TRBD1 identical over 7 bases. This TCR came from an adult in good health. CDR3 in DNA: TGTGCCAGCAGTCCGAACATAGACAGGGTAGCCTACGAGCAGTACTTC. Translating it yields CASSPNIDRVAYEQYF.